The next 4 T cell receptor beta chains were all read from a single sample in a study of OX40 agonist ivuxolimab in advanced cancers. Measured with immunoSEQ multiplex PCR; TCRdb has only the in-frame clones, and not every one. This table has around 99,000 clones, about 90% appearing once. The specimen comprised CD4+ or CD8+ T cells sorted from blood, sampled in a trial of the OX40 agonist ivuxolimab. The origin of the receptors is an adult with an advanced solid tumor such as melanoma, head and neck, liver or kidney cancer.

CDR3 in amino acids: CASIVATGEAFF. CDR3 sequence (DNA): TGTGCCAGCATCGTCGCTACAGGCGAAGCTTTCTTT. The J gene is TRBJ1-1, the V gene TRBV28; weak D call: TRBD1 (5 bases). V gave up 7 bases and J gave up 8 bases, with 14 bases separating them. Germline assignment: CDR1 MDHEN and CDR2 SYDVKM. This CDR3 has 12 amino acids. Filled out from reference TRBV28 and TRBJ1-1, the complete variable domain reads DVKVTQSSRYLVKRTGEKVFLECVQDMDHENMFWYRQDPGLGLRLIYFSYDVKMKEKGDIPEGYSVSREKKERFSLILESASTNQTSMYLCASIVATGEAFFGQGTRLTVV.

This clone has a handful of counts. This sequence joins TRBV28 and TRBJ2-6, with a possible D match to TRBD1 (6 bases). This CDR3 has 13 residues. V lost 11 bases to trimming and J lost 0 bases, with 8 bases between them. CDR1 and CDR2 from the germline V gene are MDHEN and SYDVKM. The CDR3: CAYRVSGANVLTF. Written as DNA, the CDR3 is TGTGCCTACAGGGTCTCTGGGGCCAACGTCCTGACTTTC.

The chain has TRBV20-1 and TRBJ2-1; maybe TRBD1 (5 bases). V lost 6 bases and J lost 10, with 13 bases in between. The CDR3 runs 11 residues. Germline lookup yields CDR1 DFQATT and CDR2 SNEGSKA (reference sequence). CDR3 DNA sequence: TGCAGTGCCTCTAGGGGCCGCGAGCAGTTCTTC. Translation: CSASRGREQFF.

The CDR3: CASSQGTSADTQYF. The CDR3 region has the DNA TGTGCCAGCAGCCAAGGGACTAGCGCCGATACGCAGTATTTT. The chain carries TRBV4-2 and TRBJ2-3, with TRBD2 matching 9 bases. Unmatched junction bases numbered 2, after V lost 1 base and J lost 6 bases. Germline V CDR1 and CDR2: LGHNA, YNFKEQ. The CDR3 runs to 14 residues.